These 3 T cell receptor beta chains originate from one sample sequenced in a study of control samples from healthy donors and cancer patients. The protocol was immunoSEQ multiplex PCR, while the TCRdb copy is restricted to in-frame clones and leaves out a portion. The sample includes fewer than 200,000 clones, approximately 96% seen only once; the top ten take approximately 1%. Sequenced material: blood. Receptors originate from a young woman in good health.

This chain's CDR3 is CASSPGRRAEAFF. In DNA, the CDR3 is TGTGCCAGCAGCCCGGGACGTAGGGCTGAAGCTTTCTTT. The rearrangement joins TRBV7-2 to TRBJ1-1, with D perhaps TRBD1 (5 bases). Germline V lookup: CDR1 SGHTA, CDR2 FQGNSA. V gave up 5 bases and J gave up 6 bases, with 13 bases separating them. The CDR3 extends over 13 amino acids.

The J gene is TRBJ1-6, the V gene TRBV7-3, with D unclear. V lost 5 bases and J 3 bases, leaving 11 bases between the germline ends. This CDR3 is 15 amino acids long. Per the germline V gene, CDR1 is SGHTA and CDR2 is FQGTGA. This chain's CDR3 is CASSPDGLYNSPLHF. CDR3 sequence (DNA): TGTGCCAGCAGCCCCGACGGACTCTATAATTCACCCCTCCACTTT.

Turning to this clone: At the DNA level, this CDR3 is encoded by other sequences in the same sample as well. This sequence joins TRBV30 and TRBJ1-5; unclear D gene. This CDR3 has 13 residues. The germline V gene has CDR1 GTSNPN and CDR2 SVGIG (reference sequence). Trimming removed 0 bases at V and 8 bases at J, with 11 bases between. The CDR3 DNA is TGTGCCTGGAGTGTACGCAGCAGAGAGCCCCAGCATTTT. Translation gives CAWSVRSREPQHF. Looking up the rest from reference TRBV30 and TRBJ1-5 gives the full variable domain: SQTIHQWPATLVQPVGSPLSLECTVEGTSNPNLYWYRQAAGRGLQLLFYSVGIGQISSEVPQNLSASRPQDRQFILSSKKLLLSDSGFYLCAWSVRSREPQHFGDGTRLSIL.